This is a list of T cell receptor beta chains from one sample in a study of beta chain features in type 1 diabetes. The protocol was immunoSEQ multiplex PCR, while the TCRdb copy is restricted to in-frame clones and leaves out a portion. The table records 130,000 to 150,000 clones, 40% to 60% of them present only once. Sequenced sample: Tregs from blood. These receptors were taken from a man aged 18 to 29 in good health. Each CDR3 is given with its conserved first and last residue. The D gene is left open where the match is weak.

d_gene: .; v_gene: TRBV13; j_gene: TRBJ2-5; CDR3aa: CASSLVGGETQYF
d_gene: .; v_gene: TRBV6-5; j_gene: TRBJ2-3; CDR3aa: CASNLQGEADTQYF
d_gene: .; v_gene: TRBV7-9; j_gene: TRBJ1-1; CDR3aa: CASSSTDRGTEAFF
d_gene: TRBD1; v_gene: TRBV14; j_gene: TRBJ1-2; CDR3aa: CASRLSGGQGYGYTF
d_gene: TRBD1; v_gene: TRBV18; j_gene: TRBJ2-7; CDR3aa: CASSATPGQDEQYF
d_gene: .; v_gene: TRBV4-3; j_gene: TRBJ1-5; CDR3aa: CASSQFAGKGQPQHF
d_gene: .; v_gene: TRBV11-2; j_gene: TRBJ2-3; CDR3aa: CASSLTRPSTDTQYF
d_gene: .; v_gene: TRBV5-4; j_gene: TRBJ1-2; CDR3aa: CASSLGGGAGIYGYTF
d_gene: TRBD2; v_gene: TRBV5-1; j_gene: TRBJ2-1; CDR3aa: CASSPGLVFEQFF
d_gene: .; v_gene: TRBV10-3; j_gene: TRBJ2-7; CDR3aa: CAISPGVENEQYF
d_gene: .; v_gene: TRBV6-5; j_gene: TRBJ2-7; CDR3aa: CASSYSGRAHEQYF
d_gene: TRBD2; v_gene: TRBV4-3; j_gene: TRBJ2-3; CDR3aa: CASSQRRDYGNTQYF
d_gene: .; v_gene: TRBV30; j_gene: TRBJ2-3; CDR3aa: CAWSVERLTQYF
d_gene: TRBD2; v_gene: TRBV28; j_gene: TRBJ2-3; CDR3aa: CAHARAGGPRLDTQYF
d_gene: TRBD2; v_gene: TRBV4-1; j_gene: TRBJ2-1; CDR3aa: CASSRFSGSSYNEQFF
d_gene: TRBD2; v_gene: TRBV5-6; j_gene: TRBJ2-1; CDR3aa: CASSLEEGLGPYNEQFF
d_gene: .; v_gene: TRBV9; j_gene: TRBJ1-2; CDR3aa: CASSQPKAGGNGYTF
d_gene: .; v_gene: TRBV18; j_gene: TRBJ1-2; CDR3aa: CASSPLDYHNYGYTF
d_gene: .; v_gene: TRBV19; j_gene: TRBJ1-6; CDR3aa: CASSWRGIKSPLHF
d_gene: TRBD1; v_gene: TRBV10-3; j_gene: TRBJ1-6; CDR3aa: CAIRSDREGSPLHF
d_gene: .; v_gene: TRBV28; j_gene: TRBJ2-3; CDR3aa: CASSRLVPSHTQYF
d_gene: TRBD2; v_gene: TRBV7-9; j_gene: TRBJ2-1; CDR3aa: CASSLRYLAGVNLEQFF
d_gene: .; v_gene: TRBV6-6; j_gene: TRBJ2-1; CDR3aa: CASTQVRGIPNEQFF
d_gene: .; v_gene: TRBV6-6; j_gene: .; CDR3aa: CASSYSPEGAYEQYF
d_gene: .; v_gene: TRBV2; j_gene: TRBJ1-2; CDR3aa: CASSANYGYTF
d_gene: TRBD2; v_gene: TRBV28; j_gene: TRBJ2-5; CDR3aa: CASSSFRSWTSGGSQETQYF
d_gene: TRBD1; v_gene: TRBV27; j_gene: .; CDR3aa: CASSRDSGFHEQYF
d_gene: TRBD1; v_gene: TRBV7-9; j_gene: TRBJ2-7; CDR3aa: CASSSWTGSYYEQYF
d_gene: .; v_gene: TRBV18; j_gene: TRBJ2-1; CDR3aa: CASSPRLTADNEQFF
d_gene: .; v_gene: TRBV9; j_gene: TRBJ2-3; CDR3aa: CASSVVAITDTQYF
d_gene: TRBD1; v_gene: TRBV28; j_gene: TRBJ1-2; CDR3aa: CASSFGDRVFYGYTF
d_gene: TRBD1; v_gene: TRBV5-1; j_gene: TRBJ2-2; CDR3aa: CASRDSGTGPTGELFF
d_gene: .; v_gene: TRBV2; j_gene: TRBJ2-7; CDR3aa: CASSAGYEQYF
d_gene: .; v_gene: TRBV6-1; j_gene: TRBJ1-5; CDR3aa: CASRAQTNQPQHF
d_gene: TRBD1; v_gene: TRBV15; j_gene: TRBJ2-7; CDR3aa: CATSKAGQGEYYEQYF
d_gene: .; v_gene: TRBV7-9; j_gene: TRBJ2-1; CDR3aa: CASSLGSAVKGNEQFF
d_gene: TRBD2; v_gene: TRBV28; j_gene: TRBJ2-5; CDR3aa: CASSFLAGYQETQYF
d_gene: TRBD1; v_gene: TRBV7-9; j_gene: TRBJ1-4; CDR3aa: CASSSQGALREKLFF
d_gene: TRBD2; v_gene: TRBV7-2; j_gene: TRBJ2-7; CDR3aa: CASSLGGLAGGEQYF
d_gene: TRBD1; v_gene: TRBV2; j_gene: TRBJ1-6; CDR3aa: CASSVGQALGSPLHF
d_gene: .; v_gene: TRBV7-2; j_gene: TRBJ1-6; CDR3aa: CASSLGQRNSPLHF
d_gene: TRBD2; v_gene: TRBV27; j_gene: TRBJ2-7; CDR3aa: CASSLSPIYRLARSYEQYF
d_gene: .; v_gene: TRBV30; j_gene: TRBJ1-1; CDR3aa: CAWSLRGGTEAFF
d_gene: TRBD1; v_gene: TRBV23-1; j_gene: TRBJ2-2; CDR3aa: CASSLHRDRGHRELFF
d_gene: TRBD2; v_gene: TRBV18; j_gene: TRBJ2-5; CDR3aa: CASSPPSGRSETQYF
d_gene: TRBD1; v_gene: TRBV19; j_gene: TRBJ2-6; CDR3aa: CASSRSSGGSDAGANVLTF
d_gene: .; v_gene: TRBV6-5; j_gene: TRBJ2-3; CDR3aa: CASSYSNTGVTDTQYF
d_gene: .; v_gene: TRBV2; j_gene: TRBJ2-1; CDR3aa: CASSEKLVGSEQFF
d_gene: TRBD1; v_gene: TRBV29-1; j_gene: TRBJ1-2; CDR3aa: CSVVRSGQYGYTF
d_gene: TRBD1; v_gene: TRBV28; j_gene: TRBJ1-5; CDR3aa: CASSLIDRDNQPQHF